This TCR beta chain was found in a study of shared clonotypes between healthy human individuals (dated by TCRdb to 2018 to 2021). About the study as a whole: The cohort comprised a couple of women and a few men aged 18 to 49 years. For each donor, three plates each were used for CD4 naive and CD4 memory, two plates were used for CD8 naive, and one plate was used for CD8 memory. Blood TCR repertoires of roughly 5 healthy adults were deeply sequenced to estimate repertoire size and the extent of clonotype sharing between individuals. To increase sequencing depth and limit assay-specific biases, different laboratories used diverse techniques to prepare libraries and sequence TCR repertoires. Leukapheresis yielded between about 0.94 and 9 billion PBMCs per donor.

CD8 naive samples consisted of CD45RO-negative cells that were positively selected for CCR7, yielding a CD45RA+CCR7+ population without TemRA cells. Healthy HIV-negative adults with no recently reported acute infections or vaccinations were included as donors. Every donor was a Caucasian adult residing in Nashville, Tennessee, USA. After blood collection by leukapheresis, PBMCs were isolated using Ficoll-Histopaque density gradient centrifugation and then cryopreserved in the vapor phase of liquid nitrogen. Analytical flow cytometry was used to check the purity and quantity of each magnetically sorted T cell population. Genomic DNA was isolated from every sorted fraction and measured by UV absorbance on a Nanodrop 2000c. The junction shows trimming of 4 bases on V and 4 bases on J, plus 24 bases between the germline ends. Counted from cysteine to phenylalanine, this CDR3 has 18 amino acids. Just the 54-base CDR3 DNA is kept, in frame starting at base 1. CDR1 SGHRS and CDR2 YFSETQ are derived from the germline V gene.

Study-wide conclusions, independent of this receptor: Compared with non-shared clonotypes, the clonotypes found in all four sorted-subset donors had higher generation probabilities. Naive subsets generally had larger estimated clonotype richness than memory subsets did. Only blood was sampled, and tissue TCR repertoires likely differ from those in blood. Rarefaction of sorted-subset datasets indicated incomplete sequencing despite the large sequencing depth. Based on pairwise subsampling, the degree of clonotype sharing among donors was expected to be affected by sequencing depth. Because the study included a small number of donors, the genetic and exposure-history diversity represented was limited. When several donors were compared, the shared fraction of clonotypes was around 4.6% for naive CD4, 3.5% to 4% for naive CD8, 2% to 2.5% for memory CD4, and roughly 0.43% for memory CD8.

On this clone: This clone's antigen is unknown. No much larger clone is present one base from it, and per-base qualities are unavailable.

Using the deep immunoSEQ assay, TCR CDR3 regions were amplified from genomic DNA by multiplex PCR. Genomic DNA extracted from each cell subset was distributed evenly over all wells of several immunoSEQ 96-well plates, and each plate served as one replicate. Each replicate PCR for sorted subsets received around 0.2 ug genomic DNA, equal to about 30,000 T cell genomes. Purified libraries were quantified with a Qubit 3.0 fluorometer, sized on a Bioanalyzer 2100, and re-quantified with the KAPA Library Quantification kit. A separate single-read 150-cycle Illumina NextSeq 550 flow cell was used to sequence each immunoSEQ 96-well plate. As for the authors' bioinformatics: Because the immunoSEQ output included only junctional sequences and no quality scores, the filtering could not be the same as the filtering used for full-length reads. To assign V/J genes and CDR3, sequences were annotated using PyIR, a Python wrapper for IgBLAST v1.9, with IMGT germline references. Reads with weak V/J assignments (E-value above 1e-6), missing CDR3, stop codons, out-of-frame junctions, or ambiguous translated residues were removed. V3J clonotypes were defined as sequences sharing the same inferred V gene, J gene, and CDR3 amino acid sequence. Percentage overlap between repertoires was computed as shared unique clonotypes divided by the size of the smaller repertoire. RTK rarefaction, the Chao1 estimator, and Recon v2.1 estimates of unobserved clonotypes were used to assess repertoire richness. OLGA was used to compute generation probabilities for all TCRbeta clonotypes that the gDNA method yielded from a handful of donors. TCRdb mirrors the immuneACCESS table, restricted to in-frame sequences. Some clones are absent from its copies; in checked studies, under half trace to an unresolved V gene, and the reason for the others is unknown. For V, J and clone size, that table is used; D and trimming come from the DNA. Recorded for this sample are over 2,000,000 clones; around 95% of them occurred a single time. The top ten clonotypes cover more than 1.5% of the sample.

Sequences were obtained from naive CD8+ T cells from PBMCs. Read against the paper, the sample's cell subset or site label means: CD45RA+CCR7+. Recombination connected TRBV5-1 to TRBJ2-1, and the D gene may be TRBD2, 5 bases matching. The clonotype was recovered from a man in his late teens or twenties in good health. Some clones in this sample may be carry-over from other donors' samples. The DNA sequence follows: TGCGCCAGCAGCGCACCGCTCGTACCCAGCCGGGGATACAATGAGCAGTTCTTC. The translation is CASSAPLVPSRGYNEQFF.